Here is one T cell receptor beta chain with its context. What it recognizes is unknown. The data derive from a study of shared clonotypes between healthy human individuals. Background on the study: Three plates were used per donor for CD4 naive, three for CD4 memory, two for CD8 naive and one for CD8 memory.

The method was immunoSEQ multiplex PCR; TCRdb's version includes in-frame clones alone and lacks a portion of them. This table holds 500,000 to 550,000 clones, roughly 95% found once. Healthy HIV-negative adults with no recent acute infections or vaccinations were recruited as donors. Naive CD45RA+ and memory CD45RA-negative subsets were split from CD4+ cells. General observations from the study: In the sorted subsets, rarefaction showed sequencing was incomplete despite large depth.

There are 16 residues in the CDR3. The germline V gene has CDR1 MNHEY and CDR2 SVGAGI. V was cut by 2 bases and J by 0 bases, with 8 bases left in between. The sequencing sample was made of naive CD4+ T cells sorted from blood. The subset is: CD45RA+ positively selected. The sequence came from a woman aged 25 to 45 in good health. The gene calls are TRBV6-5 and TRBJ2-6; D might be TRBD2 (5 bases). The CDR3 nucleotides read TGTGCCAGCAGTTACCGCACTAGCTCTGGGGCCAACGTCCTGACTTTC. It is translated as CASSYRTSSGANVLTF.